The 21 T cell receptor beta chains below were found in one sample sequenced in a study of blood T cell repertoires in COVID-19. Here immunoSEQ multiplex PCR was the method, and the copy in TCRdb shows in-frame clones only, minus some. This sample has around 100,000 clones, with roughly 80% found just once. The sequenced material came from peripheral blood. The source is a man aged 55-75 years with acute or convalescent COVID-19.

This CDR3 is CASSGTTGGRNEQFF. The CDR3 bases are TGTGCCAGCAGCGGAACTACGGGGGGTCGGAATGAGCAGTTCTTC. This chain uses TRBV9 with TRBJ2-1; 7 positions agree with TRBD2. Germline-derived CDR1 and CDR2 are SGDLS and YYNGEE. The CDR3 consists of 15 residues. The trim removed 3 bases at V and 7 bases at J, leaving 10 bases unmatched.

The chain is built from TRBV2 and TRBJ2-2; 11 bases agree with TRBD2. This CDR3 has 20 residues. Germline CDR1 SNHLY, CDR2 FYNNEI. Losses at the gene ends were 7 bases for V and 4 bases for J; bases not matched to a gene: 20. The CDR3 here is CASTPRSGLAGGPSTGELFF. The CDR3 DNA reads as TGTGCCAGCACCCCCCGGTCGGGGTTAGCGGGGGGGCCGAGCACCGGGGAGCTGTTTTTT.

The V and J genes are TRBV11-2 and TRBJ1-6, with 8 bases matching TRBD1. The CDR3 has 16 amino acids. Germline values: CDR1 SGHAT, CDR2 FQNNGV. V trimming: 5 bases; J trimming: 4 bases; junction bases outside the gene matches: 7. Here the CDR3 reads CASSLDRDFYNSPLHF. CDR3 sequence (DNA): TGTGCCAGCAGCCTGGACAGGGATTTTTATAATTCACCCCTCCACTTT.

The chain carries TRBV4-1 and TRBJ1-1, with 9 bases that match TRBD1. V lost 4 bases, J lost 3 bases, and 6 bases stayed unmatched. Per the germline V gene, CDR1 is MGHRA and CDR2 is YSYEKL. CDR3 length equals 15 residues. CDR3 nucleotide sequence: TGCGCCAGCAGCCTGACAGGGGGAGAGGACACTGAAGCTTTCTTT. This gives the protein CASSLTGGEDTEAFF.

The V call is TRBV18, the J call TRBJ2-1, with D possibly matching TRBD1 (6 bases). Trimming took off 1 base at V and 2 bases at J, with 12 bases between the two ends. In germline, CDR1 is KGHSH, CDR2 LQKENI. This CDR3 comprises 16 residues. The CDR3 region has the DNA TGTGCCAGCTCACCACAGGACAGCGATACCTACAATGAGCAGTTCTTC. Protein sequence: CASSPQDSDTYNEQFF.

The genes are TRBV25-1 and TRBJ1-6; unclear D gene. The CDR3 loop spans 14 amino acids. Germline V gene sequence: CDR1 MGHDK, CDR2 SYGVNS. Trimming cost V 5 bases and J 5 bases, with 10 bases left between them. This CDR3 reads CASSRETNNSPLHF. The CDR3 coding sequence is TGTGCCAGCAGTAGAGAGACAAATAATTCACCCCTCCACTTT. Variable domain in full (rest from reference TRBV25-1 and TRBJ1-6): EADIYQTPRYLVIGTGKKITLECSQTMGHDKMYWYQQDPGMELHLIHYSYGVNSTEKGDLSSESTVSRIRTEHFPLTLESARPSHTSQYLCASSRETNNSPLHFGNGTRLTVT.

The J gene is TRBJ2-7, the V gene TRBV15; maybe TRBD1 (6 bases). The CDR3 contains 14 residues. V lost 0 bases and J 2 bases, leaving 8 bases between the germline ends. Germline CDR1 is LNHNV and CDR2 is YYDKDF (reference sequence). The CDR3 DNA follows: TGTGCCACCAGCAGAGACAGGGGCCCCTACGAGCAGTACTTC. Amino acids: CATSRDRGPYEQYF.

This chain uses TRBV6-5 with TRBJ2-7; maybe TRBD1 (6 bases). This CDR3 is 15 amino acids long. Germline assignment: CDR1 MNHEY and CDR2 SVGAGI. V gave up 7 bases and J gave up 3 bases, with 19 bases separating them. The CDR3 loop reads CASTRDRSPYYEQYF. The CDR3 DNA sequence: TGTGCCAGCACTCGCGACAGGAGCCCTTACTACGAGCAGTACTTC.

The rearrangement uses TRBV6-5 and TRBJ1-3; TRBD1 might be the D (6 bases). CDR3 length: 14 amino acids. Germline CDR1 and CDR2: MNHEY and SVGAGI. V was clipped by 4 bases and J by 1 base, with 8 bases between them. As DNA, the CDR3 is TGTGCCAGCAGTTCCGGGACATCTGGAAACACCATATATTTT. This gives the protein CASSSGTSGNTIYF.

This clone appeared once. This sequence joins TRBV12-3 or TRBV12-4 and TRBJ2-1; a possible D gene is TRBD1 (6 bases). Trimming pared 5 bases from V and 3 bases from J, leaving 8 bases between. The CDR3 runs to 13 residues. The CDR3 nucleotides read TGTGCCAGCAGTGAGGACAGCTACAATGAGCAGTTCTTC. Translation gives CASSEDSYNEQFF.

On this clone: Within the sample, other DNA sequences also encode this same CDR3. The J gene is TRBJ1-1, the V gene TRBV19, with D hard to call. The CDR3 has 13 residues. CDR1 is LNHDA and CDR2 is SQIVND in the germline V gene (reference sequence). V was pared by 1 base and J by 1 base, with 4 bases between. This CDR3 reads CASSIGRNTEAFF. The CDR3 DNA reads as TGTGCCAGTAGTATAGGGAGGAACACTGAAGCTTTCTTT.

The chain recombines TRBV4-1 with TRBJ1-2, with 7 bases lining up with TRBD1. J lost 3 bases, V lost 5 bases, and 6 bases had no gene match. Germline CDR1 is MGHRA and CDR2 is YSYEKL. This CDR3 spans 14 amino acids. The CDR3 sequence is CASSVEGGYYGYTF. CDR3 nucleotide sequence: TGCGCCAGCAGCGTAGAAGGGGGCTACTATGGCTACACCTTC.

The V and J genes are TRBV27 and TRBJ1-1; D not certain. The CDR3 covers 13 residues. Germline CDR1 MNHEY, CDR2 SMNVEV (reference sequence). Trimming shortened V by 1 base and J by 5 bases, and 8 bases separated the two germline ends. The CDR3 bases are TGTGCCAGCAGTTTATTTCCCGGGACTGAAGCTTTCTTT. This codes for CASSLFPGTEAFF.

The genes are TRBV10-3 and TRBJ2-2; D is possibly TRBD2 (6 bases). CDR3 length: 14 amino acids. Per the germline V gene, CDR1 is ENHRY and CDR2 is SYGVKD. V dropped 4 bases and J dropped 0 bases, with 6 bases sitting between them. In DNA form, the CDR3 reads TGTGCCATCAGTGGGGAGGCGAACACCGGGGAGCTGTTTTTT. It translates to CAISGEANTGELFF.

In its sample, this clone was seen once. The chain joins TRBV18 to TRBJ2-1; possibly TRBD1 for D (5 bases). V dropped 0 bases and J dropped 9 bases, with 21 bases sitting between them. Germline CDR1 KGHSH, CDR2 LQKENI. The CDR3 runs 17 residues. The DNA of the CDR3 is TGTGCCAGCTCACCACCGGCAGGGCGAACGGTGTCCGGTGAGCAGTTCTTC. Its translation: CASSPPAGRTVSGEQFF. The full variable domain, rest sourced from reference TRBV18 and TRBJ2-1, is NAGVMQNPRHLVRRRGQEARLRCSPMKGHSHVYWYRQLPEEGLKFMVYLQKENIIDESGMPKERFSAEFPKEGPSILRIQQVVRGDSAAYFCASSPPAGRTVSGEQFFGPGTRLTVL.

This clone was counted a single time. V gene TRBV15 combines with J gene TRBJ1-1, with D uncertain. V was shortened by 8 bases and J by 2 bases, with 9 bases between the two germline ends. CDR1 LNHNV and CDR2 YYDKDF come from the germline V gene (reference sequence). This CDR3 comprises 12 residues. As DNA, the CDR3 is TGTGCCACCGCCGGAGGTAACACTGAAGCTTTCTTT. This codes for CATAGGNTEAFF.

The CDR3 here is CASRYTRGQPQHF. As DNA, the CDR3 is TGTGCCAGCAGATACACCCGGGGGCAGCCCCAGCATTTT. J is TRBJ1-5 and V is TRBV12-3 or TRBV12-4, with D possibly TRBD1 on 5 matching bases. CDR3 size: 13 residues. Deletions cut 6 bases from V and 7 bases from J, with 13 bases between.

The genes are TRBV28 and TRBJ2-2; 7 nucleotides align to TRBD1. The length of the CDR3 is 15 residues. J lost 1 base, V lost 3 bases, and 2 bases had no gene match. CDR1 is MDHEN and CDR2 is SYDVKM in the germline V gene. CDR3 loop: CASSLGTVNTGELFF. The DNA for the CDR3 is TGTGCCAGCAGTTTGGGGACAGTGAACACCGGGGAGCTGTTTTTT.

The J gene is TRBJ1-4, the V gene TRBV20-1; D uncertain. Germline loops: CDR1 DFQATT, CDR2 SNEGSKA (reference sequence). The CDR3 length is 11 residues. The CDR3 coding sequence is TGCGGTGGTAATACTAATGAAAAACTGTTTTTT. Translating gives CGGNTNEKLFF.

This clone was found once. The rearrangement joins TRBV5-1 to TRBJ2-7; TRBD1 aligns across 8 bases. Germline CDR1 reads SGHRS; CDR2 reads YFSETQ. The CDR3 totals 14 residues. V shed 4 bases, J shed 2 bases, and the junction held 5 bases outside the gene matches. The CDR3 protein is CASSTDRATYEQYF. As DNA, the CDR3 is TGCGCCAGCAGCACGGACAGGGCTACCTACGAGCAGTACTTC. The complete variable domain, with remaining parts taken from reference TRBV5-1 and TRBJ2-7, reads KAGVTQTPRYLIKTRGQQVTLSCSPISGHRSVSWYQQTPGQGLQFLFEYFSETQRNKGNFPGRFSGRQFSNSRSEMNVSTLELGDSALYLCASSTDRATYEQYFGPGTRLTVT.

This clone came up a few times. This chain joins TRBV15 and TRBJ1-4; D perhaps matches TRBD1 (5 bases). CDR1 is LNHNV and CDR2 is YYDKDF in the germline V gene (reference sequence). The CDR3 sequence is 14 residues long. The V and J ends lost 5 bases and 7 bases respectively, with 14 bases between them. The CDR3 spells CATSSDGGGEKLFF. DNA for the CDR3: TGTGCCACCAGCTCCGATGGGGGGGGTGAAAAACTGTTTTTT.